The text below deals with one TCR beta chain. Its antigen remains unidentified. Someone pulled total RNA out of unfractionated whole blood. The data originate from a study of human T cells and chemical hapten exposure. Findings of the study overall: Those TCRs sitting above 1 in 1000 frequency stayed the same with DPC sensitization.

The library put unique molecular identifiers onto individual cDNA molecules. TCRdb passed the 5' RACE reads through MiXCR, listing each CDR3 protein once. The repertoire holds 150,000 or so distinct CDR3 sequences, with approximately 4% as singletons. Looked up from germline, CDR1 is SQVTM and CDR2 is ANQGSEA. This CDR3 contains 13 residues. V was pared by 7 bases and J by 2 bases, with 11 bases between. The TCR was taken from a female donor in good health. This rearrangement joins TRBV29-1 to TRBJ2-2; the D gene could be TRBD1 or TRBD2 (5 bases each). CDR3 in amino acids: CSGTGPNTGELFF. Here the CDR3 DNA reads TGCAGCGGCACGGGACCTAACACCGGGGAGCTGTTTTTT.